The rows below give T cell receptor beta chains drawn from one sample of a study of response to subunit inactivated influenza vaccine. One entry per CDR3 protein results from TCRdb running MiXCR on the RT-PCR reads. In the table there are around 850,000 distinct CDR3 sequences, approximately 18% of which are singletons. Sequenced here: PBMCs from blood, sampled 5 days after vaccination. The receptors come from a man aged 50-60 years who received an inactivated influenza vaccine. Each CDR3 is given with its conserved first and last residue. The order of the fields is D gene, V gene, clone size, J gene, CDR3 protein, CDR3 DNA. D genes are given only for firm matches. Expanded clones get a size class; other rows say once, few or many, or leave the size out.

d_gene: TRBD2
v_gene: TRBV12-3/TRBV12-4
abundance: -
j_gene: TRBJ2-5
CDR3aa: CASSSSGLAGAETQYF
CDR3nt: TGTGCCAGCAGTTCCTCGGGACTAGCGGGAGCCGAGACCCAGTACTTC

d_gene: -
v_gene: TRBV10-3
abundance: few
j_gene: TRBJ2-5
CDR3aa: CAISVRSEETQYF
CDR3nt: TGTGCCATCAGTGTGCGCAGCGAGGAGACCCAGTACTTC

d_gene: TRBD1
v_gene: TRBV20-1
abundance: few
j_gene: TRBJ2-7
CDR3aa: CSASRRDRGISEQYF
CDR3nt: TGCAGTGCTAGCCGCCGGGACAGGGGGATTAGCGAGCAGTACTTC

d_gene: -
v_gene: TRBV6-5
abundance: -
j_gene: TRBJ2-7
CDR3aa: CASSYAGTELYEQYF
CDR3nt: TGTGCCAGCAGTTACGCCGGGACGGAACTCTACGAGCAGTACTTC

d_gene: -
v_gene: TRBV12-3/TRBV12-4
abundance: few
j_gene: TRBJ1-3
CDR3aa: CASSFPGRYGNTIYF
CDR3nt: TGTGCCAGCAGTTTCCCCGGGAGGTATGGAAACACCATATATTTT

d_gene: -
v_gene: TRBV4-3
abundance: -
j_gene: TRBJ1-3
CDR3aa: CASSQDIGGSRGNTIYF
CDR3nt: TGCGCCAGCAGCCAAGATATTGGGGGATCAAGGGGAAACACCATATATTTT

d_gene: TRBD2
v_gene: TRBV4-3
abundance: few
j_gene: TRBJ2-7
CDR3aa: CASSQEHSGVPYEQYF
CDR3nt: TGCGCCAGCAGCCAAGAACATAGCGGGGTGCCCTACGAGCAGTACTTC

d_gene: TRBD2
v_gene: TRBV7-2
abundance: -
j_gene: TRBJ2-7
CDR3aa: CASSSQPRGEEQYF
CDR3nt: TGTGCCAGCAGCTCTCAACCTCGGGGGGAAGAGCAGTACTTC

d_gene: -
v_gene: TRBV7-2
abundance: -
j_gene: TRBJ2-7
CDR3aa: CASSSRAFQGNEQYF
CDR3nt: TGTGCCAGCAGCTCCCGGGCCTTCCAAGGAAACGAGCAGTACTTC

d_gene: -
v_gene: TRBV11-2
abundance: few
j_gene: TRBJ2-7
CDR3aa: CASSLLGVRYEQYF
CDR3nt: TGTGCCAGCAGCTTATTGGGGGTACGGTACGAGCAGTACTTC

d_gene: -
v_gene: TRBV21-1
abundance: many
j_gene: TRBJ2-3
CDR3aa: CASTTLDDHYTDTQYF
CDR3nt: TGTGCCAGCACCACCCTAGATGATCATTACACAGATACGCAGTATTTT

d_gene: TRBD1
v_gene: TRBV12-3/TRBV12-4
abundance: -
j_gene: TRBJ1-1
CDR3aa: CASWGQGHTEAFF
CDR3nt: TGTGCCAGCTGGGGACAGGGGCACACTGAAGCTTTCTTT

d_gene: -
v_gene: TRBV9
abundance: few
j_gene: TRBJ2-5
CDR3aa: CASSLMDGNQETQYF
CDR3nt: TGTGCCAGCAGCCTAATGGACGGAAACCAAGAGACCCAGTACTTC

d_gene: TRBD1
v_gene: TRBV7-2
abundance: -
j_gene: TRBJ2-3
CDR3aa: CASSPQGARATDTQYF
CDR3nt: TGTGCCAGCAGCCCCCAGGGGGCGCGGGCCACAGATACGCAGTATTTT

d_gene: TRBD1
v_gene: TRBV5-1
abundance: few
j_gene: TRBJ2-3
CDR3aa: CASSLWTGDTDTQYF
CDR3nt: TGCGCCAGCAGCCTGTGGACAGGGGACACAGATACGCAGTATTTT

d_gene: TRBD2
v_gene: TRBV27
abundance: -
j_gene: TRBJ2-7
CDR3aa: CASSPSLAGRSYEQYF
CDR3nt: TGTGCCAGCAGCCCCTCCCTAGCGGGGCGCTCCTACGAGCAGTACTTC

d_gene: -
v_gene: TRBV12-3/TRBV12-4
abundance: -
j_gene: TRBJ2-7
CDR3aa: CASSLILGYEQYF
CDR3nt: TGTGCCAGCAGTTTAATATTGGGCTACGAGCAGTACTTC

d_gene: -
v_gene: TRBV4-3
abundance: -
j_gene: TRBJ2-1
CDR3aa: CASSQAAETGYNEQFF
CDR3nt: TGCGCCAGCAGCCAAGCTGCCGAGACAGGTTACAATGAGCAGTTCTTC

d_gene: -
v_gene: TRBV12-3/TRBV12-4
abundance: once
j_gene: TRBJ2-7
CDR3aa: CASSQTSGAREQYF
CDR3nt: TGTGCCAGCAGCCAAACCTCAGGGGCCCGCGAGCAGTACTTC

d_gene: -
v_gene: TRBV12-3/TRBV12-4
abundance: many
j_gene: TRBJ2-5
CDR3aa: CASSRQGGETQYF
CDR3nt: TGTGCCAGCAGCAGACAGGGAGGCGAGACCCAGTACTTC

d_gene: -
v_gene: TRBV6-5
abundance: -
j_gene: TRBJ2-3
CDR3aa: CASSDLLTQYF
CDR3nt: TGTGCCAGCAGTGACCTTTTAACGCAGTATTTT

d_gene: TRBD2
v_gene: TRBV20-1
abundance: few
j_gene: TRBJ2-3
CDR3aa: CSATGLATDTQYF
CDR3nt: TGCAGTGCTACAGGACTAGCTACAGATACGCAGTATTTT

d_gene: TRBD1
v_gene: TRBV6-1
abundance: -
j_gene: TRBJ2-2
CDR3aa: CASSDLPDRGYTGELFF
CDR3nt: TGTGCCAGCAGTGACTTGCCGGACAGGGGGTACACCGGGGAGCTGTTTTTT

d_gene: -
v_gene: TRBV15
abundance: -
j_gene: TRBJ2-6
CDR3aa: CATRLGANVLTF
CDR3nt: TGTGCCACCCGTCTTGGGGCCAACGTCCTGACTTTC

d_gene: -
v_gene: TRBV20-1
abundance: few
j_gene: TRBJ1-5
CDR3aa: CSARTGSTNQPQHF
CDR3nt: TGCAGTGCTAGGACAGGTTCTACTAATCAGCCCCAGCATTTT

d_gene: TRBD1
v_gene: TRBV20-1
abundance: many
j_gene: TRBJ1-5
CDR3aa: CSARILRGNQPQHF
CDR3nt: TGCAGTGCTAGGATACTCAGGGGGAATCAGCCCCAGCATTTT

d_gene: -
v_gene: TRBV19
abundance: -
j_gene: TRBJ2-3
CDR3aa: CASSGGQGTDTQYF
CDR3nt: TGTGCCAGTAGTGGGGGTCAGGGCACAGATACGCAGTATTTT

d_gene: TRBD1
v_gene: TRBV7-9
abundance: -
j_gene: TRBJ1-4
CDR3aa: CASSLTQGPDEKLFF
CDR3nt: TGTGCCAGCAGCTTAACACAGGGGCCGGATGAAAAACTGTTTTTT

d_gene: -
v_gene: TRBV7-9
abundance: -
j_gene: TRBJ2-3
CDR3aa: CASRPSRDIRTDTQYF
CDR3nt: TGTGCCAGCAGGCCCTCCCGGGACATCCGCACAGATACGCAGTATTTT

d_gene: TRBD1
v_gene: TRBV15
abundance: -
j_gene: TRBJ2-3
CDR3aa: CATSRNRGHQADTQYF
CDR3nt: TGTGCCACCAGCAGGAACAGGGGCCACCAAGCAGATACGCAGTATTTT

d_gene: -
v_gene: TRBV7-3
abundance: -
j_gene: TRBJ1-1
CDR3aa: CASSLSPRTEAFF
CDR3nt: TGTGCCAGCAGCTTAAGTCCGCGCACTGAAGCTTTCTTT

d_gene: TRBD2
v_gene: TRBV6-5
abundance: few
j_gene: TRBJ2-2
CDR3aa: CASSYSTGRDTGELFF
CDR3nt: TGTGCCAGCAGTTACTCGACCGGGAGGGACACCGGGGAGCTGTTTTTT

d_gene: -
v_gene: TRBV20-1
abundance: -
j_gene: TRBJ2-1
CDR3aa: CSARDAVSGDEQFF
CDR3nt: TGCAGTGCTAGAGATGCGGTATCGGGAGATGAGCAGTTCTTC

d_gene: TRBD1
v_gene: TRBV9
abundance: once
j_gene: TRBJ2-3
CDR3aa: CASSEVLGTVTDTQYF
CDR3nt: TGTGCCAGCAGCGAGGTCTTAGGGACAGTCACAGATACGCAGTATTTT

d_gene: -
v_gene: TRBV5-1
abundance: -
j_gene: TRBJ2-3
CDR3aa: CASSLADRGSTDTQYF
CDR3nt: TGCGCCAGCAGCTTAGCCGACAGAGGGAGCACAGATACGCAGTATTTT

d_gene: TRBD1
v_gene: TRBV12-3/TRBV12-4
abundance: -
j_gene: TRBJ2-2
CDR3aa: CASRDRGHTGELFF
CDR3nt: TGTGCCAGCAGGGACAGGGGACACACCGGGGAGCTGTTTTTT

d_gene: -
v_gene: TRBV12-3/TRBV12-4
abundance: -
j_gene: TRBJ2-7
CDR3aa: CASSLNPDEQYF
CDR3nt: TGTGCCAGCAGTTTAAACCCCGACGAGCAGTACTTC

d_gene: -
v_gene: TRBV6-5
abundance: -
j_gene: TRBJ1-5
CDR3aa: CASSYAGQPQHF
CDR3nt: TGTGCCAGCAGTTACGCGGGGCAGCCCCAGCATTTT

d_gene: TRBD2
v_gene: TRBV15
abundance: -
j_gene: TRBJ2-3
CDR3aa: CATSRVRLAGTTDTQYF
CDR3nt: TGTGCCACCAGCAGAGTTCGACTAGCGGGGACCACAGATACGCAGTATTTT

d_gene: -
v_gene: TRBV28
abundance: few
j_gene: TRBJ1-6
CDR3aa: CASRRDKARPNSPLHF
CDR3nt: TGTGCCAGCAGACGTGACAAGGCTAGACCGAATTCACCCCTCCACTTT

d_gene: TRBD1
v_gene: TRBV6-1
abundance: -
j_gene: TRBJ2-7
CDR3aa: CASSTPGTGGSEQYF
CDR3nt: TGTGCCAGCAGTACCCCCGGGACAGGGGGCTCCGAGCAGTACTTC

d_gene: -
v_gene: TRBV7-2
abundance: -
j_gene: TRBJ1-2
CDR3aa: CASSPGSGGYTF
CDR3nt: TGTGCCAGCAGCCCTGGGAGCGGAGGCTACACCTTC

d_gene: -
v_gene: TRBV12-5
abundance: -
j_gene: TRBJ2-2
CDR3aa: CASGLNPSGELFF
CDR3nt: TGTGCTAGTGGTTTGAATCCGAGCGGGGAGCTGTTTTTT

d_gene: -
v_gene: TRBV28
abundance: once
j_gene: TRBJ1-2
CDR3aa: CASSPEGSVGGYTF
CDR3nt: TGTGCCAGCAGTCCGGAGGGATCGGTGGGTGGCTACACCTTC

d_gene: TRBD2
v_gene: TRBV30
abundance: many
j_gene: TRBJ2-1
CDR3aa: CAWKGRENEQFF
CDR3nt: TGTGCCTGGAAAGGGAGGGAGAATGAGCAGTTCTTC

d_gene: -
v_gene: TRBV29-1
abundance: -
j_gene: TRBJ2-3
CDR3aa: CSVDRDTQYF
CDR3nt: TGCAGCGTTGATCGAGATACGCAGTATTTT

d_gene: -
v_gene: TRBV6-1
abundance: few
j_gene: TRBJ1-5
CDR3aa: CASRTGRDQPQHF
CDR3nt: TGTGCCAGCAGGACAGGACGCGATCAGCCCCAGCATTTT

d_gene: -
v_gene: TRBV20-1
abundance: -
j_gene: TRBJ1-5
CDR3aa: CSAEKAGLRRHF
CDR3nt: TGCAGTGCTGAGAAAGCGGGACTCAGGCGGCATTTT

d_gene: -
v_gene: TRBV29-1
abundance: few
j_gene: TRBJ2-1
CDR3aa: CSVLGHKLNNEQFF
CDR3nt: TGCAGCGTATTAGGACACAAGCTTAACAATGAGCAGTTCTTC

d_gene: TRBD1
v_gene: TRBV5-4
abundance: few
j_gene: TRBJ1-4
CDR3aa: CASSQRTGPGEKLFF
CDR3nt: TGTGCCAGCAGCCAGCGGACAGGGCCAGGGGAAAAACTGTTTTTT

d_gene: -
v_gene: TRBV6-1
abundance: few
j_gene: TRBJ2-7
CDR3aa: CASSPTKGGSYEQYF
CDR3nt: TGTGCCAGCAGCCCTACTAAGGGGGGTTCCTACGAGCAGTACTTC

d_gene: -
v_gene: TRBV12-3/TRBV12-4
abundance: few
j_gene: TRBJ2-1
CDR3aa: CASSLHSTYNEQFF
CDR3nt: TGTGCCAGCAGTTTGCATTCGACCTACAATGAGCAGTTCTTC

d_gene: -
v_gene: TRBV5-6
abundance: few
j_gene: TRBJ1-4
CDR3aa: CASSSIGEKLFF
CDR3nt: TGTGCCAGCAGCTCAATTGGTGAAAAACTGTTTTTT

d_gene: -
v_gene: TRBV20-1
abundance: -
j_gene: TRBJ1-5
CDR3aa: CSAITPDSNQPQHF
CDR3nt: TGCAGTGCTATTACTCCAGATAGCAATCAGCCCCAGCATTTT

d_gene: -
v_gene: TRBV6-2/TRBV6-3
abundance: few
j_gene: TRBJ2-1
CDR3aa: CASKLNRVNEQFF
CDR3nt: TGTGCCAGCAAATTAAACAGGGTCAATGAGCAGTTCTTC

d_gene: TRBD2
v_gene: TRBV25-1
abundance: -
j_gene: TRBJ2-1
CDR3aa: CASSEGTSGGYEQFF
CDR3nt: TGTGCCAGCAGTGAGGGGACTAGCGGGGGTTATGAGCAGTTCTTC

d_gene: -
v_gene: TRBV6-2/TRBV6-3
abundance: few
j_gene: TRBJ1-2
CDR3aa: CASSPVGANYGYTF
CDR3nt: TGTGCCAGCAGTCCAGTTGGAGCTAACTATGGCTACACCTTC